One and the same sample provided the 19 T cell receptor beta chains below, sequenced in a study of blood T cell repertoires in COVID-19. Method: immunoSEQ multiplex PCR; TCRdb's copy keeps in-frame clones and lacks some. Counted here are about 430,000 clones, roughly 90% occurring once; the ten biggest clones make up about 0.89%. Sequences were obtained from PBMCs or T cells enriched from blood (not recorded which). All receptors derive from a woman between 25 and 40 years old with acute COVID-19.

This clone was counted a single time. The V call is TRBV11-3, the J call TRBJ2-2, with 8 bases identical to TRBD2. Trimming cost V 0 bases and J 0 bases; bases outside gene matches: 9. The CDR3 extends over 19 amino acids. The germline gives CDR1 SGHNT, CDR2 YENEEA. CDR3 bases: TGTGCCAGCAGCTTAGAGTTTTCGGGAGCGGGGGCGAACACCGGGGAGCTGTTTTTT. As protein: CASSLEFSGAGANTGELFF. Complete variable domain (other parts from reference TRBV11-3 and TRBJ2-2): EAGVVQSPRYKIIEKKQPVAFWCNPISGHNTLYWYLQNLGQGPELLIRYENEEAVDDSQLPKDRFSAERLKGVDSTLKIQPAELGDSAVYLCASSLEFSGAGANTGELFFGEGSRLTVL.

In this sample, this clone turned up once. The rearrangement joins TRBV10-1 to TRBJ1-5; 7 positions agree with TRBD1. This CDR3 is 19 amino acids long. Germline CDR1 and CDR2: WNHNN and SYGVQD (reference sequence). With 8 bases clipped from V and 0 bases from J, the junction kept 19 bases outside the gene matches. The chain's CDR3 is CASPGFPPDRLNSNQPQHF. Written as DNA, the CDR3 is TGCGCCAGCCCTGGATTCCCGCCGGACAGGCTCAATAGCAATCAGCCCCAGCATTTT.

In nucleotides, the CDR3 is TGTGCCAGCTCAGTAACCGGGACCTACGAGCAGTACTTC. Translated, it gives CASSVTGTYEQYF. The chain employs TRBV18 and TRBJ2-7; TRBD2 might be the D (5 bases). From germline, CDR1 is KGHSH and CDR2 LQKENI. The V end lost 5 bases, the J end lost 2 bases, and 10 bases lay between the germline ends. The CDR3 runs to 13 residues. The full variable domain, its missing parts supplied by reference TRBV18 and TRBJ2-7, is NAGVMQNPRHLVRRRGQEARLRCSPMKGHSHVYWYRQLPEEGLKFMVYLQKENIIDESGMPKERFSAEFPKEGPSILRIQQVVRGDSAAYFCASSVTGTYEQYFGPGTRLTVT.

V and J are TRBV10-3 and TRBJ2-5; 11 positions agree with TRBD1. V lost 2 bases, J lost 4 bases, and 6 bases stayed unmatched. Germline CDR1 reads ENHRY; CDR2 reads SYGVKD. The CDR3 consists of 16 residues. The DNA for the CDR3 is TGTGCCATCAGTGAGACTACCGGGACAGGGGGAGAGACCCAGTACTTC. Residues: CAISETTGTGGETQYF.

This clone appeared a single time. This chain uses TRBV29-1 with TRBJ2-3, with D possibly TRBD2 on 6 matching bases. Trimming took 4 bases from V and 2 from J, leaving 13 bases between them. Germline CDR1 and CDR2: SQVTM and ANQGSEA. This CDR3 is 14 amino acids long. This CDR3 is CSVGLGGLTDTQYF. DNA of the CDR3: TGCAGCGTTGGTCTGGGGGGACTCACAGATACGCAGTATTTT.

Only a few counts were recorded for this clone. The V gene is TRBV5-5, the J gene TRBJ1-2; no firm D call. Trimming took off 1 base at V and 8 bases at J, with 12 bases between the two ends. Germline V gives CDR1 SGHKS, CDR2 YYEKEE (reference sequence). This CDR3 region has 13 residues. CDR3 amino acids: CASSLRGAWGYTF. In DNA form, the CDR3 reads TGTGCCAGCAGCTTGAGAGGTGCGTGGGGCTACACCTTC.

The chain links TRBV5-4 to TRBJ1-1; TRBD1 aligns across 8 bases. The V gene's germline CDR1 is SGHNT and CDR2 YYREEE (reference sequence). The CDR3 runs 13 residues. The V segment lost 8 bases and the J segment 6 bases; nucleotides outside the gene matches: 9. CDR3 nucleotide sequence: TGTGCCAGTTACGACAGGGGAGGCGCTGAAGCTTTCTTT. Translating it yields CASYDRGGAEAFF.

The gene calls are TRBV3-1 (or the pseudogene TRBV3-2) and TRBJ1-1, with 7 positions matching TRBD1. J was trimmed by 1 base and V by 3 bases; bases with no gene match: 14. The CDR3 covers 18 residues. Germline lookup yields CDR1 LGHDT and CDR2 YNNKEL (reference sequence). The CDR3 DNA sequence: TGTGCCAGCAGCCAGGAGATAGGGACAGCTCGTAGGAACACTGAAGCTTTCTTT. Translated, it gives CASSQEIGTARRNTEAFF.

The chain joins TRBV3-1 (or the pseudogene TRBV3-2) to TRBJ1-4; D ambiguous. Germline-derived CDR1 and CDR2 are LGHDT and YNNKEL (reference sequence). The CDR3 sequence is 17 residues long. Between the trimmed V and J ends, which lost 3 bases and 0 bases, there was a span of 14 bases. The CDR3 sequence is CASSHRGFRATNEKLFF. Written as DNA, the CDR3 is TGTGCCAGCAGCCACCGAGGGTTTAGGGCAACTAATGAAAAACTGTTTTTT.

The chain combines TRBV28 with TRBJ2-1, with 10 bases that match TRBD1. CDR3 size: 15 residues. Germline-derived CDR1 and CDR2 are MDHEN and SYDVKM. V lost 9 bases and J lost 6; bases outside the gene matches: 11. The CDR3 coding sequence is TGTGCCAGTGGCGCGGGGACAGGGGTTACCAATGAGCAGTTCTTC. As protein: CASGAGTGVTNEQFF.

This clone came up a few times. This chain connects TRBV19 to TRBJ1-4, with 8 positions matching TRBD1. Trimming took 3 bases from V and 8 from J; bases not matched to a gene: 5. Germline CDR1 and CDR2: LNHDA and SQIVND (reference sequence). This CDR3 spans 14 amino acids. This CDR3 is CASSIGQGGEKLFF. CDR3 bases: TGTGCCAGTAGTATCGGACAGGGTGGGGAAAAACTGTTTTTT.

The chain combines TRBV18 with TRBJ2-5; 10 positions match TRBD1. The ends lost 0 bases at V and 1 base at J; junction bases unmatched: 2. CDR3 length equals 16 residues. Per germline, CDR1 KGHSH and CDR2 LQKENI. The CDR3, as DNA: TGTGCCAGCTCACCACCGGGACAGGGGATCCAAGAGACCCAGTACTTC. Translating gives CASSPPGQGIQETQYF.

The CDR3 spells CATSDFGDQPQHF. The CDR3 DNA follows: TGTGCCACCAGTGATTTCGGGGATCAGCCCCAGCATTTT. V is TRBV24-1 and J is TRBJ1-5; D is uncertain. V dropped 1 base and J dropped 5 bases, with 5 bases sitting between them. The CDR3 runs to 13 residues. The germline V gene has CDR1 KGHDR and CDR2 SFDVKD.

This clone was recorded a few times. This chain connects TRBV6-5 to TRBJ2-5, with 7 bases lining up with TRBD1. Germline CDR1 reads MNHEY; CDR2 reads SVGAGI. The CDR3 sequence is 14 residues long. J was trimmed by 4 bases and V by 2 bases; bases with no gene match: 4. The CDR3 bases are TGTGCCAGCAGTTACGCGGCAGGGGGAGAGACCCAGTACTTC. Translating gives CASSYAAGGETQYF.

DNA of the CDR3: TGTGCCAGCAGCGGACAGGGATGGACTGAAGCTTTCTTT. Translation: CASSGQGWTEAFF. The rearrangement joins TRBV28 to TRBJ1-1, with 8 bases that match TRBD1. This CDR3 is 13 amino acids long. Germline CDR1 reads MDHEN; CDR2 reads SYDVKM. Trimming cost V 6 bases and J 5 bases; bases outside gene matches: 5. Drawing the rest from reference TRBV28 and TRBJ1-1, the complete variable domain is DVKVTQSSRYLVKRTGEKVFLECVQDMDHENMFWYRQDPGLGLRLIYFSYDVKMKEKGDIPEGYSVSREKKERFSLILESASTNQTSMYLCASSGQGWTEAFFGQGTRLTVV.

The V call is TRBV19, the J call TRBJ1-5; 12 bases match TRBD1. The CDR3 is made up of 14 amino acids. The germline gives CDR1 LNHDA, CDR2 SQIVND (reference sequence). Trimming removed 5 bases from V and 6 bases from J; junction bases left unmatched: 2. DNA of the CDR3: TGTGCCAGTAGTGGGGGACAGGGGGCTCAGCCCCAGCATTTT. As protein: CASSGGQGAQPQHF.

CDR3 nucleotide sequence: TGTGCCAGCTCACCGGGACAGGAGTCCACTGAAGCTTTCTTT. It yields the protein CASSPGQESTEAFF. The rearrangement uses TRBV18 and TRBJ1-1; 8 positions agree with TRBD1. V shed 3 bases and J 4 bases; nucleotides not matched to a gene: 4. CDR1 and CDR2 (germline): KGHSH, LQKENI. The CDR3 is made up of 14 amino acids.

The chain's CDR3 is CASSSRLAGIQETQYF. As DNA, the CDR3 is TGTGCCAGCAGCTCGAGACTAGCGGGCATTCAAGAGACCCAGTACTTC. The chain combines TRBV7-9 with TRBJ2-5, with 10 bases matching TRBD2. The germline V gene has CDR1 SEHNR and CDR2 FQNEAQ (reference sequence). The trim removed 4 bases at V and 2 bases at J, leaving 7 bases unmatched. This CDR3 spans 16 amino acids.

The chain couples TRBV2 to TRBJ2-2; the D gene is possibly TRBD2 (5 bases). Trimming pared 5 bases from V and 5 bases from J, leaving 15 bases between. Per germline, CDR1 SNHLY and CDR2 FYNNEI. This CDR3 is 15 amino acids long. The CDR3 loop is CASSSSSGETGELFF. As DNA, the CDR3 is TGTGCCAGCAGTTCTAGCAGCGGTGAGACCGGGGAGCTGTTTTTT.